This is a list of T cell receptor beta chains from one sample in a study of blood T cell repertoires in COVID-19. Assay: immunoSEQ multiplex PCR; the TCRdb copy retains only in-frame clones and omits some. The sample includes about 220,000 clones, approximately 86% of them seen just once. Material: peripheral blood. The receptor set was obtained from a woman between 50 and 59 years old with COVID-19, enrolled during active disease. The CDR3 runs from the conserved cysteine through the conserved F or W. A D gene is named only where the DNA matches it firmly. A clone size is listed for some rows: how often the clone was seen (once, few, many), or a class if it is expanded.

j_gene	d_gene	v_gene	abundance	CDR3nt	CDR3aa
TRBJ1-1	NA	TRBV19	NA	TGTGCCAGTACGCGGACAAGCCGAACTGAAGCTTTCTTT	CASTRTSRTEAFF
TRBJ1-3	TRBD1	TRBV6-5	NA	TGTGGCTCCAGGGGGACTAGCTCTGGAAACACCATATATTTT	CGSRGTSSGNTIYF
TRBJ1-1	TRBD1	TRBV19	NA	TGTGCCAGTAGTTTGGGACAGGGGGCTACGCGGACTGAAGCTTTCTTT	CASSLGQGATRTEAFF
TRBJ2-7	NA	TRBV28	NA	TGTGCCAGCCGCGAAACAGCTCCCCCGCAGTACTTC	CASRETAPPQYF
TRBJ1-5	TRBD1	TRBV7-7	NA	TGTGCCAGCAGCTTCTTCCTACCGGGACAGGCCCACTATAGCAATCAGCCCCAGCATTTT	CASSFFLPGQAHYSNQPQHF
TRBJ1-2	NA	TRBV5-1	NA	TGCGCCAGCAGCTCCCCGGGAGGACATGGCTACACCTTC	CASSSPGGHGYTF
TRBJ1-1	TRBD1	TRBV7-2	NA	TGTGCCAGCAGCTGGGCGGGACAGGGGACTGAAGCTTTCTTT	CASSWAGQGTEAFF
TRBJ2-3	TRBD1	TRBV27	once	TGTGCCAGCAGTTTATGGACAGGGGGCTCGTCGCAGTATTTT	CASSLWTGGSSQYF
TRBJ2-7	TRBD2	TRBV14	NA	TGTGCCAGCAGCCAAGATCGGGGGGCCTACGAGCAGTACTTC	CASSQDRGAYEQYF
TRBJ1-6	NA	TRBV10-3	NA	TGTGCCATCAGTACGGGGACTTCGGGCTATAATTCACCCCTCCACTTT	CAISTGTSGYNSPLHF
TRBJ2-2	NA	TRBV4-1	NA	TGCGCCAGCAGCCCTTTGGGGCCGAGGGGAGGCGGGGAGCTGTTTTTT	CASSPLGPRGGGELFF
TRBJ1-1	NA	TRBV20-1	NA	TGCAGTGCTAGTCGACCCTCCGGGGGGCGCGTCACTGAAGCTTTCTTT	CSASRPSGGRVTEAFF
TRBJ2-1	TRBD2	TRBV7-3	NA	TGTGCCAGCAGCTTAAGAAAAGCGGGGGTTACCTACAATGAGCAGTTCTTC	CASSLRKAGVTYNEQFF
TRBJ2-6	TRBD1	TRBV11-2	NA	TGTGCCAGCAGCTTAGTATCAGGGGGATCTGGGGCCAACGTCCTGACTTTC	CASSLVSGGSGANVLTF
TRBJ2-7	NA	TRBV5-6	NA	TGTGCCAGCAGCTCCACTAGCTACGAGCAGTACTTC	CASSSTSYEQYF
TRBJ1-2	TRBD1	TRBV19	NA	TGTGCCAGTAGCCCCAGACAGGGGGCAACTGATGGCTACACCTTC	CASSPRQGATDGYTF
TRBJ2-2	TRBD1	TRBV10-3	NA	TGTGCCATCAGTGAGTCAACAGGGGGAAGGACCGGGGAGCTGTTTTTT	CAISESTGGRTGELFF
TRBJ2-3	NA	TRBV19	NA	TGTGCCAGTAGTATAGCCCTCACAGATACGCAGTATTTT	CASSIALTDTQYF
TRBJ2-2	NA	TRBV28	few	TGTGCCATCAATTCCCTCAGGGGGAACACCGGGGAGCTGTTTTTT	CAINSLRGNTGELFF
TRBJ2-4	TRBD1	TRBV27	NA	TGTGCCAGCAGTTCTCGCGACAGGGGGCGCATGGCCAAAAACATTCAGTACTTC	CASSSRDRGRMAKNIQYF
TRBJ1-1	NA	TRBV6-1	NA	TGTGCCAGCAGTGAAGGGCGGATGAACACTGAAGCTTTCTTT	CASSEGRMNTEAFF
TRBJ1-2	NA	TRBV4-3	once	TGCGCCAGCAGCCAATCTCGAGGCGCACAGGGAAGCCATGGCTACACCTTC	CASSQSRGAQGSHGYTF
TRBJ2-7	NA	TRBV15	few	TGTGCCACCAGCACTACAGGGTCCGAGCAGTACTTC	CATSTTGSEQYF
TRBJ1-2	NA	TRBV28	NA	TGTGCCAGCAGCCCCGCGGGCCGTGGGGGCTACACCTTC	CASSPAGRGGYTF
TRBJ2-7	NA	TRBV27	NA	TGTGCCAGCAGGGACAACTACGAGCAGTACTTC	CASRDNYEQYF
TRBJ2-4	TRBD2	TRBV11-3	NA	TGTGCCAGCAGCTTAGATATTTACGGACTAGCGGAAGCCAAAAACATTCAGTACTTC	CASSLDIYGLAEAKNIQYF
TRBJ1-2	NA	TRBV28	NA	TGTGCCAGCAGTTTTAGGGGTTGGGATTTAAATAACTATGGCTACACCTTC	CASSFRGWDLNNYGYTF
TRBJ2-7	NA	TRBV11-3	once	TGTGCCAGCAGCTTATACTCCTACGAGCAGTACTTC	CASSLYSYEQYF
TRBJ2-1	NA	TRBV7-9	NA	TGTGCCAGCAGCCAACTTGGTTGGTCGCTCTACAATGAGCAGTTCTTC	CASSQLGWSLYNEQFF
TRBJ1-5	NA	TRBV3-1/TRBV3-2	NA	TGTGCCAGCAGCCAAGATCGTAGTCAGCCCCAGCATTTT	CASSQDRSQPQHF